This T cell receptor beta chain was recorded in a study of CD8 T cells in ankylosing spondylitis. The study, taken as a whole, reports: Among TCR beta sequences, a motif of several highly homologous variants appeared characteristic of ankylosing spondylitis blood. Earlier reports found some motif variants in synovial fluid and blood in reactive arthritis. Matched synovial fluid from ankylosing spondylitis patients was reported to be enriched for disease-linked clones.

In TCRdb, the 5' RACE reads were re-called with MiXCR into one record per CDR3 protein. Seen here are 200,000 to 300,000 distinct CDR3 sequences, roughly a quarter observed once, and the top ten hold roughly 0.6%. This clonotype has a count of ten or more. Its specificity is unknown. Germline values: CDR1 DFQATT, CDR2 SNEGSKA (reference sequence). The length of the CDR3 is 15 residues. Trimming pared 0 bases from V and 11 bases from J, leaving 23 bases between. The source is a male donor with ankylosing spondylitis or in good health (not recorded which). The rearrangement uses TRBV20-1 and TRBJ2-7; tentative D call: TRBD2 (6 bases). Sequencing was carried out using blood, either unsorted or a sorted T cell fraction (not recorded which). Written as DNA, the CDR3 is TGCAGTGCTAGAGACGGGGGTCCAACCCCCCTCGGGGAGTACTTC. This gives the protein CSARDGGPTPLGEYF.